What follows are 6 T cell receptor beta chains derived from one specimen sequenced in a study of T cells in Graves' hyperthyroidism and ophthalmopathy. TCR beta CDR3 region amplification was performed from RNA transcripts. In the first-round RT-PCR of the TCR CDR3, the HTBI primer set was used. TCRdb redid the calling of the multiplex PCR reads with MiXCR, one entry per CDR3 protein. In the table there are around 570,000 distinct CDR3 sequences, 15% to 20% of which are singletons. Source material: blood. The receptor set was obtained from a man in his forties with Graves' ophthalmopathy.

The rearrangement links TRBV19 to TRBJ2-3, with 8 bases that match TRBD1. V gave up 3 bases and J gave up 3 bases; unmatched junction bases: 8. This CDR3 has 16 amino acids. CDR1 LNHDA and CDR2 SQIVND come from the germline V gene (reference sequence). In nucleotides, the CDR3 is TGTGCCAGTAGTATCAGGACAGGGCGGCCGACAGATACGCAGTATTTT. Translating it yields CASSIRTGRPTDTQYF.

The chain recombines TRBV5-6 with TRBJ2-7; TRBD1 might be the D (7 bases). Per the germline V gene, CDR1 is SGHDT and CDR2 is YYEEEE. CDR3 length: 14 amino acids. Trimming left V 5 bases short and J 3 bases short, with 15 bases between. The CDR3 spells CASSPGGGVYEQYF. The CDR3 nucleotides read TGTGCCAGCAGTCCTGGAGGGGGCGTCTACGAGCAGTACTTC. The full variable domain, in which reference TRBV5-6 and TRBJ2-7 provide the parts outside the CDR3, is DAGVTQSPTHLIKTRGQQVTLRCSPKSGHDTVSWYQQALGQGPQFIFQYYEEEERQRGNFPDRFSGHQFPNYSSELNVNALLLGDSALYLCASSPGGGVYEQYFGPGTRLTVT.

This clonotype was recorded once. A much bigger clone sits one base away, suggesting this may be a read error. V gene TRBV6-1 combines with J gene TRBJ2-1; no firm D call. The J call is doubtful: the DNA matches TRBJ2-7 better. Germline V gives CDR1 MNHNS, CDR2 SASEGT. The CDR3 extends over 15 amino acids. The CDR3 coding sequence is TGTGCCAGCAGCCCTAACGCACGATTTTACAATGAGCAGTACTTC. Translation: CASSPNARFYNEQYF.

V is TRBV5-1 and J is TRBJ1-5; D might be TRBD1 (5 bases). V was trimmed by 2 bases and J by 0 bases, leaving 9 bases between them. Germline V CDR1 and CDR2: SGHRS, YFSETQ. The CDR3 has 15 residues. In DNA, the CDR3 is TGCGCCAGCAGCTTAGGGGAAGGTAGCAATCAGCCCCAGCATTTT. Translated: CASSLGEGSNQPQHF.

The chain employs TRBV7-3 and TRBJ2-7; D might be TRBD2 (6 bases). Germline CDR1 reads SGHTA; CDR2 reads FQGTGA. V lost 5 bases and J 5 bases, leaving 13 bases between the germline ends. The CDR3 is 13 residues long. For the CDR3, the DNA is TGTGCCAGCAGCCCCAGCGGGTTCCACGAGCAGTACTTC. Translating gives CASSPSGFHEQYF.

This clonotype was observed a few times. The V call is TRBV2, the J call TRBJ1-4; D is undetermined. The V end lost 7 bases, the J end lost 5 bases, and 20 bases lay between the germline ends. The CDR3 has 16 residues. CDR1 is SNHLY and CDR2 is FYNNEI in the germline V gene. This chain's CDR3 is CASMQANTLTNEKLFF. CDR3 DNA: TGTGCCAGCATGCAAGCCAACACGCTCACAAATGAAAAACTGTTTTTT.